One sample yielded the 31 T cell receptor beta chains listed below, sequenced in a study of blood T cell repertoires in COVID-19. Only in-frame clones appear in the TCRdb table, and some are missing; sequencing was by immunoSEQ multiplex PCR. The sample holds 100,000 to 150,000 clones, 85% to 90% seen once. Sequenced material: peripheral blood. The receptors come from a human donor in a cohort sampled during active COVID-19.

This chain connects TRBV10-3 to TRBJ1-6; possible D gene TRBD1, 6 bases. Germline CDR1 and CDR2: ENHRY and SYGVKD. The CDR3 runs to 13 residues. V gave up 5 bases and J gave up 5 bases, with 7 bases separating them. In DNA, the CDR3 is TGTGCCATCAGTACAGGGAATAATTCACCCCTCCACTTT. Amino acid sequence: CAISTGNNSPLHF.

The chain recombines TRBV5-1 with TRBJ2-7, with D unclear. The germline gives CDR1 SGHRS, CDR2 YFSETQ. Trimming cost V 2 bases and J 2 bases, with 11 bases left between them. CDR3 length: 14 amino acids. The DNA for the CDR3 is TGCGCCAGCAGCTTCTCGTCTGGAGCCTACGAGCAGTACTTC. Residues: CASSFSSGAYEQYF.

This chain uses TRBV24-1 with TRBJ1-1; perhaps TRBD1 as D (5 bases). Germline CDR1 KGHDR, CDR2 SFDVKD. The ends were cut back, 8 bases at V and 0 bases at J, with 9 bases in the middle. The CDR3 length is 13 residues. Here the CDR3 DNA reads TGTGCCACCATTCAGGGAATGAACACTGAAGCTTTCTTT. Protein sequence: CATIQGMNTEAFF.

This clone showed up just once. The rearrangement uses TRBV5-6 and TRBJ1-3; 7 bases match TRBD1. V trimming: 2 bases; J trimming: 2 bases; junction bases outside the gene matches: 1. CDR1 is SGHDT and CDR2 is YYEEEE in the germline V gene. The CDR3 runs 14 residues. This chain's CDR3 is CASSFGTAGNTIYF. Written as DNA, the CDR3 is TGTGCCAGCAGCTTCGGGACAGCTGGAAACACCATATATTTT.

The J gene is TRBJ2-1, the V gene TRBV7-9; TRBD2 aligns across 12 bases. Germline V CDR1 and CDR2: SEHNR, FQNEAQ (reference sequence). Trimming cost V 5 bases and J 3 bases; bases outside gene matches: 2. CDR3 length: 15 amino acids. In DNA form, the CDR3 reads TGTGCCAGCAGCCTACTAGCGGGAGGCTACAATGAGCAGTTCTTC. Amino acid sequence: CASSLLAGGYNEQFF.

The chain joins TRBV5-1 to TRBJ2-5; 10 bases agree with TRBD2. Trimming took 1 base from V and 7 from J; bases not matched to a gene: 13. The V gene's germline CDR1 is SGHRS and CDR2 YFSETQ. The CDR3 has 17 amino acids. DNA for the CDR3: TGCGCCAGCAGCTTGTGGGGCGACACTAGCGGGGTAGGGACCCAGTACTTC. It translates to CASSLWGDTSGVGTQYF.

The rearrangement joins TRBV5-1 to TRBJ1-2; D remains ambiguous. Germline V CDR1 and CDR2: SGHRS, YFSETQ. The V and J ends lost 0 bases and 0 bases respectively, with 6 bases between them. The CDR3 is 14 residues long. This CDR3 reads CASSLATANYGYTF. In DNA, the CDR3 is TGCGCCAGCAGCTTGGCCACAGCTAACTATGGCTACACCTTC.

This chain connects TRBV21-1 to TRBJ2-5; the table gives TRBD2 as D, unverified against the DNA. TRBV21-1 represents a pseudogene. The CDR3 loop spans 14 amino acids. CDR3 protein: CASSFAEGEETQYF. In nucleotides, the CDR3 is TGTGCCAGCAGCTTCGCCGAGGGAGAAGAGACCCAGTACTTC.

The rearrangement uses TRBV7-6 and TRBJ1-2; maybe TRBD1 (6 bases). V was trimmed by 0 bases and J by 6 bases, leaving 17 bases between them. Germline CDR1 is SGHVS and CDR2 is FNYEAQ. This CDR3 is 16 amino acids long. The CDR3 nucleotides read TGTGCCAGCAGCTTAGCGCTTTTTGGGGGCAGTGATGGCTACACCTTC. Translating it yields CASSLALFGGSDGYTF.

The chain employs TRBV9 and TRBJ2-1; 14 positions agree with TRBD2. The V and J ends lost 8 bases and 0 bases, in that order; junction bases with no gene match: 4. CDR1 and CDR2 (germline): SGDLS, YYNGEE. This CDR3 region has 16 residues. The CDR3, as DNA: TGTGCCAGGGGACTAGCGGGAGTAAGCTCCTACAATGAGCAGTTCTTC. Protein sequence: CARGLAGVSSYNEQFF.

This clone was picked up one time. J is TRBJ1-4 and V is TRBV19; 9 bases fit TRBD1. Germline CDR1 and CDR2: LNHDA and SQIVND (reference sequence). This CDR3 has 11 amino acids. V dropped 7 bases and J dropped 10; count of bases not matched to a gene: 1. CDR3 sequence: CASKGQGKLFF. The CDR3 DNA reads TGTGCCAGTAAGGGACAGGGAAAACTGTTTTTT.

This rearrangement joins TRBV28 to TRBJ2-5; the match to TRBD2 covers 7 bases. The CDR3 sequence is 18 residues long. The germline gives CDR1 MDHEN, CDR2 SYDVKM. J was trimmed by 7 bases and V by 5 bases; bases with no gene match: 22. The CDR3 nucleotides are TGTGCCAGCAGTCCGCAAGTGGGTCGGGACTACGTGGGTGGGACCCAGTACTTC. It translates to CASSPQVGRDYVGGTQYF.

This chain uses TRBV5-4 with TRBJ1-3; a weak D match, TRBD1 (5 bases). The CDR3 extends over 14 amino acids. Germline values: CDR1 SGHNT, CDR2 YYREEE (reference sequence). Deletions cut 4 bases from V and 2 bases from J, with 10 bases between. The CDR3 DNA is TGTGCCAGCAGCCTTGCAGGGCCTGGAAACACCATATATTTT. Protein product: CASSLAGPGNTIYF.

This chain links TRBV21-1 with TRBJ1-1. TRBV21-1 is a pseudogene. The CDR3 length is 20 residues. CDR3 bases: TGTGCCAGCAGCCTATCTTGCTCTAGGTTTTGGGGGGGCGAAGGCACTGAAGCTTTCTTT. Protein product: CASSLSCSRFWGGEGTEAFF.

This chain links TRBV27 with TRBJ2-5; 8 bases are shared with TRBD1. The CDR3 is 15 residues long. CDR1 and CDR2 from the germline V gene are MNHEY and SMNVEV (reference sequence). V lost 5 bases, J lost 5 bases, and 10 bases stayed unmatched. The CDR3 loop reads CASSPPDRVTETQYF. CDR3 nucleotides: TGTGCCAGCAGTCCCCCGGACAGGGTCACGGAGACCCAGTACTTC.

V is TRBV10-2 and J is TRBJ2-1, with TRBD2 matching over 12 bases. This CDR3 region has 21 residues. Trimming at V came to 6 bases and at J to 7 bases, leaving 25 bases not matched to a gene. Per the germline V gene, CDR1 is WSHSY and CDR2 is SAAADI. CDR3 protein: CASRPAVRPSVPGTSGNEQFF. CDR3 sequence (DNA): TGCGCCAGCAGGCCGGCCGTACGCCCCTCCGTCCCCGGGACTAGCGGGAATGAGCAGTTCTTC.

This clone appeared once. The chain recombines TRBV3-1 (or the pseudogene TRBV3-2) with TRBJ1-2; 7 bases line up with TRBD1. This CDR3 region has 14 residues. Germline loops: CDR1 LGHDT, CDR2 YNNKEL (reference sequence). V gave up 4 bases and J gave up 3 bases; unmatched junction bases: 5. CDR3 in amino acids: CASSLTTGDYGYTF. The CDR3 region has the DNA TGTGCCAGCAGCCTTACCACAGGGGACTATGGCTACACCTTC.

The rearrangement joins TRBV12-2 to TRBJ2-5; the DNA was not compared with TRBD1, the D call given in the table. TRBV12-2 is deemed a pseudogene. This CDR3 comprises 15 residues. CDR3 sequence: CASRGTGGSRETQYF. Here the CDR3 DNA reads TGTGCAAGTCGCGGGACAGGGGGCTCTAGGGAGACCCAGTACTTC.

This chain links TRBV6-4 with TRBJ2-7; TRBD1 matches at 9 bases. Germline values: CDR1 MRHNA, CDR2 SNTAGT. V was pared by 4 bases and J by 9 bases, with 16 bases of the junction left unmatched. The CDR3 length is 16 residues. CDR3 in amino acids: CASSAYRGRRARGQYF. CDR3 sequence (DNA): TGTGCCAGCAGTGCCTACAGGGGGCGTAGAGCGAGGGGGCAGTACTTC.

The chain links TRBV6-5 to TRBJ2-2; D unresolved. This CDR3 contains 12 residues. Germline V gives CDR1 MNHEY, CDR2 SVGAGI. The ends were cut back, 7 bases at V and 5 bases at J, with 8 bases in the middle. The CDR3 is CASKRETGELFF. CDR3 bases: TGTGCCAGCAAAAGAGAGACCGGGGAGCTGTTTTTT.

The gene calls are TRBV6-5 and TRBJ1-4; D is undetermined. The length of the CDR3 is 15 residues. Germline loops: CDR1 MNHEY, CDR2 SVGAGI. Trimming took 5 bases from V and 0 from J, leaving 10 bases between them. DNA for the CDR3: TGTGCCAGCAGTCGCTCCAGTGCAACTAATGAAAAACTGTTTTTT. The encoded protein is CASSRSSATNEKLFF.

V gene TRBV18 combines with J gene TRBJ2-2, with a weak D call TRBD2 (5 bases). V gave up 0 bases and J gave up 3 bases, with 14 bases separating them. CDR1 is KGHSH and CDR2 is LQKENI in the germline V gene. CDR3 length: 17 residues. CDR3 sequence (DNA): TGTGCCAGCTCACCACCGGCGGGTCGCAGAGACACCGGGGAGCTGTTTTTT. Translation gives CASSPPAGRRDTGELFF.

This sequence joins TRBV3-1 (or the pseudogene TRBV3-2) and TRBJ2-7; TRBD1 matches 8 bases. This CDR3 is 14 amino acids long. From germline, CDR1 is LGHDT and CDR2 YNNKEL (reference sequence). V gave up 4 bases and J gave up 5 bases; unmatched junction bases: 7. CDR3: CASSRGQGSHEQYF. CDR3 bases: TGTGCCAGCAGCCGAGGACAGGGATCCCACGAGCAGTACTTC.

V usage is TRBV7-8 and J usage is TRBJ2-5; TRBD1 agrees at 8 bases. This CDR3 has 14 amino acids. The V and J ends lost 4 bases and 5 bases, in that order; junction bases with no gene match: 6. The germline V gene has CDR1 SGHVS and CDR2 FQNEAQ. The CDR3 spells CASSYGQGRETQYF. The CDR3 DNA follows: TGTGCCAGCAGCTACGGACAGGGACGGGAGACCCAGTACTTC.

This chain joins TRBV28 and TRBJ2-7; D is perhaps TRBD1 (5 bases). The germline V gene has CDR1 MDHEN and CDR2 SYDVKM. This CDR3 has 16 amino acids. The V gene lost 7 bases and the J gene lost 0 bases, with 19 bases spanning the gap. For the CDR3, the DNA is TGTGCCAGCACCTTGGGTAGGGGTTACACCTCCTACGAGCAGTACTTC. Translated: CASTLGRGYTSYEQYF. Based on the CDR3 plus reference TRBV28 and TRBJ2-7, the full variable domain is DVKVTQSSRYLVKRTGEKVFLECVQDMDHENMFWYRQDPGLGLRLIYFSYDVKMKEKGDIPEGYSVSREKKERFSLILESASTNQTSMYLCASTLGRGYTSYEQYFGPGTRLTVT.

V and J are TRBV4-1 and TRBJ2-7, with D hard to call. Germline V CDR1 and CDR2: MGHRA, YSYEKL. Trimming removed 1 base from V and 2 bases from J, with 6 bases in between. The CDR3 runs to 13 residues. CDR3 sequence: CASSQGLAYEQYF. The CDR3 DNA is TGCGCCAGCAGCCAAGGGTTAGCCTACGAGCAGTACTTC.

This chain uses TRBV5-6 with TRBJ1-2, with 8 bases matching TRBD1. The V segment lost 5 bases and the J segment 6 bases; nucleotides outside the gene matches: 6. This CDR3 has 13 amino acids. Germline-derived CDR1 and CDR2 are SGHDT and YYEEEE. This CDR3 is CASRRTGPDGYTF. The CDR3 DNA reads as TGTGCCAGCAGACGGACAGGGCCGGATGGCTACACCTTC.

The rearrangement joins TRBV28 to TRBJ2-7; TRBD1 agrees at 8 bases. The trim removed 4 bases at V and 3 bases at J, leaving 8 bases unmatched. Germline CDR1 reads MDHEN; CDR2 reads SYDVKM. CDR3 size: 15 residues. In DNA, the CDR3 is TGTGCCAGCAGTTGGACAGGGCATAATTACTACGAGCAGTACTTC. Amino acid sequence: CASSWTGHNYYEQYF.

The rearrangement links TRBV5-1 to TRBJ1-3; D not certain. From germline, CDR1 is SGHRS and CDR2 YFSETQ. V was pared by 7 bases and J by 3 bases, with 11 bases between. This CDR3 spans 13 amino acids. CDR3 in amino acids: CASGHLNGNTIYF. The CDR3 DNA reads as TGCGCCAGCGGGCACCTTAATGGAAACACCATATATTTT.

This clone was detected once. This chain joins TRBV2 and TRBJ2-3, with D maybe TRBD2 (6 bases). Germline CDR1 reads SNHLY; CDR2 reads FYNNEI. V lost 4 bases and J 1 base, leaving 9 bases between the germline ends. The CDR3 spans 14 residues. The CDR3 coding sequence is TGTGCCAGCAGTGCGACGGGGGGCACAGATACGCAGTATTTT. Amino acid sequence: CASSATGGTDTQYF.

This chain joins TRBV19 and TRBJ1-1; D may be TRBD1 (6 bases). The CDR3 has 14 amino acids. CDR1 is LNHDA and CDR2 is SQIVND in the germline V gene (reference sequence). V dropped 5 bases and J dropped 0 bases, with 10 bases sitting between them. The CDR3 coding sequence is TGTGCCAGTAGTCCCGGGACACTGAACACTGAAGCTTTCTTT. Its translation: CASSPGTLNTEAFF.